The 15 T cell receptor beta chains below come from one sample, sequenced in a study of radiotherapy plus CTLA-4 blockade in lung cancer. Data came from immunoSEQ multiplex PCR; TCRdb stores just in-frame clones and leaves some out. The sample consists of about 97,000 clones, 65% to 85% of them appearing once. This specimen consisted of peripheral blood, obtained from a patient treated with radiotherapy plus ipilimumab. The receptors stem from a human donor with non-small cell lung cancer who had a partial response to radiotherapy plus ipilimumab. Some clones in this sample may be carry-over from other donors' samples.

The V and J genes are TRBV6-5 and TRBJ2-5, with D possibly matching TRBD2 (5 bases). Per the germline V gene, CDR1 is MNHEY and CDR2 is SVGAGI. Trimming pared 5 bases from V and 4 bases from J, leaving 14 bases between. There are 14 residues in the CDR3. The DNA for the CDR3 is TGTGCCAGCAGTCCGGGCCTAGCCAGAGAGACCCAGTACTTC. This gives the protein CASSPGLARETQYF.

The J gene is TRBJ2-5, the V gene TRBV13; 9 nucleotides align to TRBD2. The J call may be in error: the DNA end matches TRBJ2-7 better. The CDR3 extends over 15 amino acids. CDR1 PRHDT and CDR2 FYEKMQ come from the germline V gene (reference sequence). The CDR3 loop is CASSLRLAGTYEQYF. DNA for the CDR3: TGTGCCAGCAGCTTAAGGCTAGCGGGAACCTACGAGCAGTACTTC.

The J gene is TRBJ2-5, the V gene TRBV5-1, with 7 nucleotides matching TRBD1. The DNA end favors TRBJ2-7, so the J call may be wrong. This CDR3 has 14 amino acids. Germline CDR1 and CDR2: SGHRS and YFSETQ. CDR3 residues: CASSGQASSYEQYF. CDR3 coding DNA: TGCGCCAGCAGCGGACAGGCCAGCTCCTACGAGCAGTACTTC.

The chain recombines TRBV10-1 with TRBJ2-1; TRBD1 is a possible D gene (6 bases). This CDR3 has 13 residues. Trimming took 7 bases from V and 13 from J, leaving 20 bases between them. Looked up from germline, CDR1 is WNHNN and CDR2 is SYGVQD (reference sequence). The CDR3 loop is CASNPQGVGCQFF. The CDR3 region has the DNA TGCGCCAGCAATCCACAGGGTGTGGGGTGTCAGTTCTTC.

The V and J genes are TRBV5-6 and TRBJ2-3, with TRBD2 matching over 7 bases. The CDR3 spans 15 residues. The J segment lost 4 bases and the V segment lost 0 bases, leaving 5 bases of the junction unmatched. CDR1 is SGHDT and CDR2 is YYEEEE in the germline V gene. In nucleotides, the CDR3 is TGTGCCAGCAGCTTGGGGGGAGGGAACGCAGATACGCAGTATTTT. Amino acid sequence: CASSLGGGNADTQYF.

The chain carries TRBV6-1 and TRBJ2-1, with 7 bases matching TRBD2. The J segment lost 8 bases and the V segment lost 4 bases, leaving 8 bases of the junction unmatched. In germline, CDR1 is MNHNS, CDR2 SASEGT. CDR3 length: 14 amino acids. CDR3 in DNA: TGTGCCAGCAGTGCGACTAGCTGGGTCTATGAGCAGTTCTTC. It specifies CASSATSWVYEQFF.

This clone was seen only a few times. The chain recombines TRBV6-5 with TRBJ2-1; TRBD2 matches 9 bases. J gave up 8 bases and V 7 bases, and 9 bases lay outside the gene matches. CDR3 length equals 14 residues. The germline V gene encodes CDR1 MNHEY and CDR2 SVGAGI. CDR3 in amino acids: CASTRAGGPDEQFF. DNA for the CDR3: TGTGCCAGCACCAGGGCGGGGGGGCCGGATGAGCAGTTCTTC.

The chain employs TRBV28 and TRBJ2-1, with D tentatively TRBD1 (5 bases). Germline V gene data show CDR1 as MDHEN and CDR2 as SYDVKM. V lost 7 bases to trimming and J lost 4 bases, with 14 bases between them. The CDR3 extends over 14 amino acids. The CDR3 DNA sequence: TGTGCCAGCATCCAATCCTCAGGGTACAATGAGCAGTTCTTC. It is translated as CASIQSSGYNEQFF.

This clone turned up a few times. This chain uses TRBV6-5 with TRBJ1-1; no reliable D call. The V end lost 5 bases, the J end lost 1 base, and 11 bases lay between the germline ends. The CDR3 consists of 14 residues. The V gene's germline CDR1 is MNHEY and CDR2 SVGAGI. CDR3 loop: CASSHLRGNTEAFF. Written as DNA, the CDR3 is TGTGCCAGCAGTCATCTCCGGGGGAACACTGAAGCTTTCTTT.

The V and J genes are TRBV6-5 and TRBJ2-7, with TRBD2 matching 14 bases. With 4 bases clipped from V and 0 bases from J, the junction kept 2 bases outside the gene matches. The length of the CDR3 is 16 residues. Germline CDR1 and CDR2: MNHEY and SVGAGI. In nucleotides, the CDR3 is TGTGCCAGCAGTTCGGGACTAGCGGGGGACTCCTACGAGCAGTACTTC. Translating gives CASSSGLAGDSYEQYF.

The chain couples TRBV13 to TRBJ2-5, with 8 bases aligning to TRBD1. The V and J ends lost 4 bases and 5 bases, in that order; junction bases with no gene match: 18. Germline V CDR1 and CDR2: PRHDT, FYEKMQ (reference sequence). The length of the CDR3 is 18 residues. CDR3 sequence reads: CASSSTPRQGRLAETQYF. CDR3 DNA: TGTGCCAGCAGCTCGACACCTCGACAGGGGAGGCTTGCGGAGACCCAGTACTTC.

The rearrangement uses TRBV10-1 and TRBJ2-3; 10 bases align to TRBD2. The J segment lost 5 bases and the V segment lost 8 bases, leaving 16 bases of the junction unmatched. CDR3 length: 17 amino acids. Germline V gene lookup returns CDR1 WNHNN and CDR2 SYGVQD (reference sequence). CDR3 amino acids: CASGQTGTSAGRDTQYF. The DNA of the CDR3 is TGCGCCAGCGGTCAGACCGGGACTAGCGCCGGACGAGATACGCAGTATTTT.

The CDR3 spells CAISDSFGGTGNTIYF. The DNA of the CDR3 is TGTGCCATCAGTGACTCCTTCGGGGGGACTGGAAACACCATATATTTT. The chain joins TRBV10-3 to TRBJ1-3, with D possibly being TRBD1 (5 bases). Trimming shortened V by 3 bases and J by 2 bases, and 14 bases separated the two germline ends. Germline lookup yields CDR1 ENHRY and CDR2 SYGVKD. CDR3 size: 16 residues.

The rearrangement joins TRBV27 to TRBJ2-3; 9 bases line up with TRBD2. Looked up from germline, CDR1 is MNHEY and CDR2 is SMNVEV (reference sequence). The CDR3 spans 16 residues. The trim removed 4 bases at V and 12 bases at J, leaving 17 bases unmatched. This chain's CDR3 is CASSSSGAGGRFSQYF. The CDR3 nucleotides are TGTGCCAGCAGTTCCAGCGGTGCGGGGGGGCGATTCAGCCAGTATTTT.

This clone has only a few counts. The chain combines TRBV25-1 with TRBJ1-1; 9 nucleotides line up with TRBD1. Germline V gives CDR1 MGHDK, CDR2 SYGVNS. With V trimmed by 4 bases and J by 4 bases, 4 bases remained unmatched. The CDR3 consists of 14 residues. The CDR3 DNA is TGTGCCAGCAGTGTAAACAGGGGGCTCACTGAAGCTTTCTTT. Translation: CASSVNRGLTEAFF.